What follows are 8 T cell receptor beta chains derived from one specimen sequenced in a study of blood T cell repertoires in COVID-19. Profiled with immunoSEQ multiplex PCR; TCRdb holds only in-frame clones, not every one. The table has about 350,000 clones, around nine tenths seen once; the top ten hold about 6.7%. The sequenced sample was peripheral blood. The receptor source for this set is a woman aged 70-85 years with COVID-19, enrolled during active disease.

This chain uses TRBV29-1 with TRBJ1-4; D gene unclear. Germline V gives CDR1 SQVTM, CDR2 ANQGSEA. The CDR3 sequence is 13 residues long. V was shortened by 5 bases and J by 1 base, with 8 bases between the two germline ends. The CDR3 DNA reads as TGCAGCGTTTTGCGGTTAACTAATGAAAAACTGTTTTTT. It translates to CSVLRLTNEKLFF.

Only a few counts were recorded for this clone. The rearrangement links TRBV15 to TRBJ1-3, with 8 bases matching TRBD1. With V trimmed by 0 bases and J by 0 bases, 19 bases remained unmatched. This CDR3 has 22 amino acids. Germline V gene sequence: CDR1 LNHNV, CDR2 YYDKDF (reference sequence). The CDR3 bases are TGTGCCACCAGCAGAGATCCCCCCTGGATCGTGACAGGGGTTAACTCTGGAAACACCATATATTTT. Translation gives CATSRDPPWIVTGVNSGNTIYF.

The DNA of the CDR3 is TGTGCCAGCAGCCGCCGGGGCAGGGGAAACACTGAAGCTTTCTTT. It encodes CASSRRGRGNTEAFF. The rearrangement uses TRBV28 and TRBJ1-1, with D tentatively TRBD1 (6 bases). V was pared by 6 bases and J by 2 bases, with 16 bases between. The CDR3 is 15 residues long. Germline lookup yields CDR1 MDHEN and CDR2 SYDVKM.

V usage is TRBV5-8 and J usage is TRBJ2-7; 9 bases are shared with TRBD1. J was trimmed by 9 bases and V by 5 bases; bases with no gene match: 6. Per the germline V gene, CDR1 is SGHTS and CDR2 is YDEGEE. The CDR3 is 12 residues long. The CDR3 nucleotides read TGTGCCAGCAGTCTAACAGGGGGCACGCAGTACTTC. Amino acids: CASSLTGGTQYF.

This clone showed up just a few times. The CDR3 loop is CASSLGRTGGNEKLFF. CDR3 DNA sequence: TGCGCCAGCAGCTTGGGACGGACAGGGGGAAATGAAAAACTGTTTTTT. The genes are TRBV5-1 and TRBJ1-4; 10 bases are a match to TRBD1. Germline assignment: CDR1 SGHRS and CDR2 YFSETQ. Losses at the gene ends were 0 bases for V and 5 bases for J; bases not matched to a gene: 4. This CDR3 region has 16 residues. Drawing the rest from reference TRBV5-1 and TRBJ1-4, the complete variable domain is KAGVTQTPRYLIKTRGQQVTLSCSPISGHRSVSWYQQTPGQGLQFLFEYFSETQRNKGNFPGRFSGRQFSNSRSEMNVSTLELGDSALYLCASSLGRTGGNEKLFFGSGTQLSVL.

The chain employs TRBV27 and TRBJ2-1; 9 bases align to TRBD1. V lost 5 bases, J lost 9 bases, and 5 bases stayed unmatched. The V gene's germline CDR1 is MNHEY and CDR2 SMNVEV (reference sequence). The CDR3 totals 13 residues. The CDR3 loop reads CASSTGQGSEQFF. The CDR3 DNA follows: TGTGCCAGCAGTACTGGACAGGGGAGTGAGCAGTTCTTC.

V usage is TRBV28 and J usage is TRBJ2-7; D is possibly TRBD2 (7 bases). The CDR3 is 14 residues long. With 5 bases removed from V and 3 bases from J, the gap between germline ends came to 14 bases. The germline CDR1 and CDR2 sequences are MDHEN and SYDVKM. CDR3 nucleotides: TGTGCCAGCAGTCCTGGCGGGGGCCTCTACGAGCAGTACTTC. Protein product: CASSPGGGLYEQYF. The whole variable domain, remainder taken from reference TRBV28 and TRBJ2-7, is DVKVTQSSRYLVKRTGEKVFLECVQDMDHENMFWYRQDPGLGLRLIYFSYDVKMKEKGDIPEGYSVSREKKERFSLILESASTNQTSMYLCASSPGGGLYEQYFGPGTRLTVT.

This clone was observed a single time. This rearrangement joins TRBV28 to TRBJ1-1, with 11 nucleotides matching TRBD1. Germline V gene lookup returns CDR1 MDHEN and CDR2 SYDVKM. The CDR3 is 15 amino acids. V was clipped by 5 bases and J by 10 bases; unmatched bases: 12. The CDR3 sequence is CASSPDRGRMLGAFF. The DNA of the CDR3 is TGTGCCAGCAGTCCGGACAGGGGGCGAATGCTAGGAGCTTTCTTT. The full variable domain, in which reference TRBV28 and TRBJ1-1 provide the parts outside the CDR3, is DVKVTQSSRYLVKRTGEKVFLECVQDMDHENMFWYRQDPGLGLRLIYFSYDVKMKEKGDIPEGYSVSREKKERFSLILESASTNQTSMYLCASSPDRGRMLGAFFGQGTRLTVV.